This TCR beta chain was observed in a study of blood T cell repertoires in COVID-19. Study summary: COVID-19 samples from acute and convalescent phases originated in the United States, Italy and Spain. T cells, B-cell-depleted T cells, or PBMCs supplied cDNA or gDNA.

Seattle enrolled patients during active infection and tracked them longitudinally. V lost 5 bases, J lost 2 bases, and 2 bases stayed unmatched. The CDR3 is 14 residues long. Per germline, CDR1 SNHLY and CDR2 FYNNEI. Methods used by the authors: How many nucleated cells were present was estimated from reference gene primer amplification. Generated by immunoSEQ multiplex PCR, the TCRdb table keeps only in-frame clones and is missing some. The V and J calls and clone size come from that table; D and trimming were worked out from the DNA. The data hold approximately 390,000 clones, with about 87% observed a single time. This clone was seen only a few times.

V is TRBV2 and J is TRBJ1-3, with 8 bases that match TRBD1. The receptor comes from a woman aged 60-75 years with COVID-19, enrolled during active disease. Sequencing input: peripheral blood. The CDR3, as DNA: TGTGCCAGCAGTTTGGACAGGGCTGGAAACACCATATATTTT. Its translation is CASSLDRAGNTIYF. Based on the CDR3 plus reference TRBV2 and TRBJ1-3, the full variable domain is EPEVTQTPSHQVTQMGQEVILRCVPISNHLYFYWYRQILGQKVEFLVSFYNNEISEKSEIFDDQFSVERPDGSNFTLKIRSTKLEDSAMYFCASSLDRAGNTIYFGEGSWLTVV.